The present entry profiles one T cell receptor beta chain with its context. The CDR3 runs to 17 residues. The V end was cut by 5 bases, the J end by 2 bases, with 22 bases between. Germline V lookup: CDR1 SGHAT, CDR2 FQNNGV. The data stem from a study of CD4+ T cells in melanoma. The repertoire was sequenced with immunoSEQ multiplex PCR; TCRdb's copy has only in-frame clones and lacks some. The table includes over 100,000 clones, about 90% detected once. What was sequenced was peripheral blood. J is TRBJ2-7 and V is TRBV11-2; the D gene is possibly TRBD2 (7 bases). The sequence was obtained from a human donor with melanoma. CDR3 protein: CASSPAANAGATYEQYF. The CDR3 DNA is TGTGCCAGCAGCCCCGCCGCAAATGCGGGGGCGACCTACGAGCAGTACTTC.